This T cell receptor beta chain stems from a study of CXCR3-negative and CXCR3-positive naive CD8 T cells. The germline CDR1 and CDR2 sequences are MNHEY and SVGAGI. The CDR3 totals 18 residues. TRB cDNA libraries were made by UMI-labeled 5' RACE. For each CDR3 protein, TCRdb gives one entry from its re-call of the 5' RACE reads, without DNA. This sample's clone table lists fewer than 55,000 distinct CDR3 sequences. Sequencing used naive CXCR3- CD8+ T cells from blood. Subset of the sample: CD45RO-CCR7+CD27+CD95- naive CD8+ T cells lacking CXCR3 (TNR3-). This chain uses TRBV6-5 with TRBJ1-2; TCRdb reports TRBD1, a call that lacks DNA to check it against. The receptor comes from a human donor in good health. Some clones in this sample may be carry-over from other donors' samples. CDR3 loop: CASSYSWDRGVGVYGYTF.